This TCR beta chain was sequenced during a study of PD-L1 blockade in urothelial cancer. Study details: Administration of atezolizumab to patients began in about 2014, at 1,200 mg intravenously every 3 weeks. After treatment start, blood was analyzed at 3 weeks (second dose) and at 6 weeks. Median T cell yield from blood was over 120,000.

Clones were sequenced by immunoSEQ multiplex PCR, and TCRdb holds only the in-frame ones, with some missing. Counted here are 25,000 to 30,000 clones, around 87% occurring once; the ten biggest clones make up over 1.5%. Germline loops: CDR1 LGHNA, CDR2 YSLEER. V was pared by 1 base and J by 0 bases, with 6 bases between. The CDR3 covers 15 residues. Sequences were derived from PBMCs, sampled around atezolizumab (anti-PD-L1) treatment. The clonotype comes from a man in his fifties or sixties with urothelial cancer. This rearrangement joins TRBV4-3 to TRBJ2-2; maybe TRBD1 (6 bases). The chain's CDR3 is CASSQGTANTGELFF. CDR3 bases: TGCGCCAGCAGCCAAGGGACAGCGAACACCGGGGAGCTGTTTTTT.